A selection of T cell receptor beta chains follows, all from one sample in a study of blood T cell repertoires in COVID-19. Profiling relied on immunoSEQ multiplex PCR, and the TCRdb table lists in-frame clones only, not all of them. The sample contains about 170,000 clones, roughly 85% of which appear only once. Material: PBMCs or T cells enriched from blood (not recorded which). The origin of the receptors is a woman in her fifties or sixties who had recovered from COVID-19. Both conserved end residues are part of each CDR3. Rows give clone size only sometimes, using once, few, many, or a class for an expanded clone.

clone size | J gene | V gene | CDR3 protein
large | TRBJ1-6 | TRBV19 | CASSVPGQDNSPLHF
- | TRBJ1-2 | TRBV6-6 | CASSYSVTGSGYTF
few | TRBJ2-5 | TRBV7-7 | CASSYPGQGAETQYF
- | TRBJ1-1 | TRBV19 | CASSNEWEMNTEAFF
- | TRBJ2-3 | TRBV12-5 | CASGFGTGADTQYF
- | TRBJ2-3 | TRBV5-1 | CASSGGKSTDTQYF
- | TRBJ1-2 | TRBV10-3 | CAISDSSYGYTF
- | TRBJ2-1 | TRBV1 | CTSSPSPFSYNEQFF
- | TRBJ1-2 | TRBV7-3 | CASSSGNDYGYTF
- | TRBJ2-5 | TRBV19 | CASALGGTQYF
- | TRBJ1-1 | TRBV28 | CASSLLQGWTFF
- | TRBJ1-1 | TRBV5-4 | CASSRQGEATEAFF
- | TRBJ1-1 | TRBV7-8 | CASSPRTGIMNTEAFF
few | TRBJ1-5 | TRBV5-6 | CASSLLGQGGGNQPQHF